This T cell receptor beta chain was sequenced during a study of human T cells and chemical hapten exposure. Note on this clonotype: A much larger clonotype is one base distant, so this may be a read error.

Per the germline V gene, CDR1 is MDHEN and CDR2 is SYDVKM. The CDR3 runs 12 residues. As to time point: patch test 2, 6 weeks after DPC sensitization. Treatment noted: therapeutic diphenylcyclopropenone sensitization with weekly scalp DPC. TCRdb redid the calling of the RACE reads with MiXCR, one entry per CDR3 protein. The sample carries roughly 380,000 distinct CDR3 sequences, about 6% recorded once. The material sequenced was whole blood, taken in connection with sensitization to the hapten diphenylcyclopropenone (DPC). V is TRBV28 and J is TRBJ1-5, with no clear D. The receptor was derived from a woman younger than 35 with alopecia areata. Some clones in this sample may be carry-over from other donors' samples. This CDR3 is CTSSGPVQPQHF. The CDR3 nucleotides read TGTACCAGCAGTGGACCGGTACAGCCCCAGCATTTT. Combining the CDR3 with reference TRBV28 and TRBJ1-5 gives the whole variable domain DVKVTQSSRYLVKRTGEKVFLECVQDMDHENMFWYRQDPGLGLRLIYFSYDVKMKEKGDIPEGYSVSREKKERFSLILESASTNQTSMYLCTSSGPVQPQHFGDGTRLSIL.